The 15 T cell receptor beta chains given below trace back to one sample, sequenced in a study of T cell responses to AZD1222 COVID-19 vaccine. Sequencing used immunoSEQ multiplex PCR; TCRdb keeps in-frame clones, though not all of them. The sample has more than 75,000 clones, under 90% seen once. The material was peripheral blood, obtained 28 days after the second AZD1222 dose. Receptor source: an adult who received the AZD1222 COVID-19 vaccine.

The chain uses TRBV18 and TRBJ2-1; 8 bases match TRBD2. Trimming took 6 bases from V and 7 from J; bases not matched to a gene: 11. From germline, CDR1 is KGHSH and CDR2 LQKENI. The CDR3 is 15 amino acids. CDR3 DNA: TGTGCCAGCTCCTACGGGGGGGAGTTGGTAAATGAGCAGTTCTTC. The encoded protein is CASSYGGELVNEQFF.

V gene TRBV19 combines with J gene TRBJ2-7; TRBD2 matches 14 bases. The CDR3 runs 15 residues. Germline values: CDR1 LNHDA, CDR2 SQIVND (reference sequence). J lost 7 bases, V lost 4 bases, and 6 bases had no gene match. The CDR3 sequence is CASSTPGLAGEEQYF. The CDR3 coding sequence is TGTGCCAGTAGTACCCCGGGACTAGCGGGGGAGGAGCAGTACTTC.

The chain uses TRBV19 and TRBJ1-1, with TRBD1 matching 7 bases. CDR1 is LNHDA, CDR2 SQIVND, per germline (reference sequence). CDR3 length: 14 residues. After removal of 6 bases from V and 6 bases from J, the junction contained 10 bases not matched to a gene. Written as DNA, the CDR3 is TGTGCCAGTAGACCCTCCGCAGGGGGGCCTGAAGCTTTCTTT. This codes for CASRPSAGGPEAFF.

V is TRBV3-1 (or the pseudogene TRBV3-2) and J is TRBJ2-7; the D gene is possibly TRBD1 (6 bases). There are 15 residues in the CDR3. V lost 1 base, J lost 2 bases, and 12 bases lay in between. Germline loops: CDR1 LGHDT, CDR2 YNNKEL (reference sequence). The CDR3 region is CASSQGDRPAYEQYF. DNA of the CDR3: TGTGCCAGCAGCCAAGGAGACAGGCCAGCCTACGAGCAGTACTTC.

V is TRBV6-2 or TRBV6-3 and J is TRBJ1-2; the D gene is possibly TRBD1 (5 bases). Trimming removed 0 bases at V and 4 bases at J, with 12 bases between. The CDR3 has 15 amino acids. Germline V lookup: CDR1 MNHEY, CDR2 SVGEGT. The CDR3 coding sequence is TGTGCCAGCAGTTACTCGTCCCAGGGACTCTATGGCTACACCTTC. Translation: CASSYSSQGLYGYTF.

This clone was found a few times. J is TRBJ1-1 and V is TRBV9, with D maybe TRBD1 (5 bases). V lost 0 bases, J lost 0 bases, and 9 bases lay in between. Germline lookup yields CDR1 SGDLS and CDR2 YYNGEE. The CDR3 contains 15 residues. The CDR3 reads CASSVVAGMNTEAFF. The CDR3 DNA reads TGTGCCAGCAGCGTAGTGGCAGGGATGAACACTGAAGCTTTCTTT.

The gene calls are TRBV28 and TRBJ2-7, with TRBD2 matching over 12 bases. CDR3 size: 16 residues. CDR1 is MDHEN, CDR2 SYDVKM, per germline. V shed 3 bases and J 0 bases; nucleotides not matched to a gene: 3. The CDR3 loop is CASSLPSGRASYEQYF. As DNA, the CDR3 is TGTGCCAGCAGTTTGCCTAGCGGGAGGGCCTCCTACGAGCAGTACTTC.

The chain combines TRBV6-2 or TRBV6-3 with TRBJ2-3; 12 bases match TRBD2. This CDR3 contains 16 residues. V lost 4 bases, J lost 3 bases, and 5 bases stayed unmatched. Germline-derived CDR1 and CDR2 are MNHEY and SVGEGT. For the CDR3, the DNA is TGTGCCAGCAGTTTCTCAACTAGCGGGAGGACAGATACGCAGTATTTT. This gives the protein CASSFSTSGRTDTQYF.

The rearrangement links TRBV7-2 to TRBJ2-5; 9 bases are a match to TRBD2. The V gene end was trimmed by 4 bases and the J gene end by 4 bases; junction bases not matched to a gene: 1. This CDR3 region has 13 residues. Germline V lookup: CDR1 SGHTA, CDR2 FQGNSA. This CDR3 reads CASSSAGGETQYF. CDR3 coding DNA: TGTGCCAGCAGCTCAGCGGGAGGAGAGACCCAGTACTTC.

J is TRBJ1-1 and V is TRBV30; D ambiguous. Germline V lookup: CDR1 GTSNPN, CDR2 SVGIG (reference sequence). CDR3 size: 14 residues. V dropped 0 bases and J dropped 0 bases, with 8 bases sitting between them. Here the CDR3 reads CAWSVHDLNTEAFF. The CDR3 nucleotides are TGTGCCTGGAGTGTTCACGACTTGAACACTGAAGCTTTCTTT.

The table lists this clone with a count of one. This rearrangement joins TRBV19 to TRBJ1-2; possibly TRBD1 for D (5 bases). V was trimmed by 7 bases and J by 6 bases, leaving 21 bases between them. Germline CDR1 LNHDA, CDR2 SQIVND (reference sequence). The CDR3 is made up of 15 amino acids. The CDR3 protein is CASTPNRDSGHGYTF. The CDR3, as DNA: TGTGCCAGTACCCCCAACCGGGACTCAGGACATGGCTACACCTTC. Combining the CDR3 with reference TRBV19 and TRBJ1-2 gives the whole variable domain DGGITQSPKYLFRKEGQNVTLSCEQNLNHDAMYWYRQDPGQGLRLIYYSQIVNDFQKGDIAEGYSVSREKKESFPLTVTSAQKNPTAFYLCASTPNRDSGHGYTFGSGTRLTVV.

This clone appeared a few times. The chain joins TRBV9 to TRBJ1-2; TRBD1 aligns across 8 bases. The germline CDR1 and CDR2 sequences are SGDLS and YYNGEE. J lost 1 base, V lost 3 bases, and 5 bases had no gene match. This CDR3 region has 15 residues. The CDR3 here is CASSENRGGNYGYTF. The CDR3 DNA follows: TGTGCCAGCAGCGAGAACAGGGGGGGTAACTATGGCTACACCTTC.

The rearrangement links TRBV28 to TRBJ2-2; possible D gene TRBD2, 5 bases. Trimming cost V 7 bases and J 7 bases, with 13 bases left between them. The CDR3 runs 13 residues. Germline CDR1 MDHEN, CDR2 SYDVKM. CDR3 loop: CASIRSGDGELFF. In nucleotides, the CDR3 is TGTGCCAGCATTCGGTCCGGGGACGGGGAGCTGTTTTTT.

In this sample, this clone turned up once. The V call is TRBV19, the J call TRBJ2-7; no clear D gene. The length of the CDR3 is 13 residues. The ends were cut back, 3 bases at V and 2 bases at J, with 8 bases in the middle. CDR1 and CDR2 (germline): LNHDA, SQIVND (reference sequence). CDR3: CASSMGGAYEQYF. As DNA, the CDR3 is TGTGCCAGTAGTATGGGCGGTGCCTACGAGCAGTACTTC.

In DNA, the CDR3 is TGTGCCAGCAGTTTGGGGGGGGCGCAGGAGTATGGCTACACCTTC. This translates into CASSLGGAQEYGYTF. The chain joins TRBV28 to TRBJ1-2, with D perhaps TRBD1 (6 bases). V lost 3 bases to trimming and J lost 5 bases, with 16 bases between them. The CDR3 consists of 15 residues. Germline values: CDR1 MDHEN, CDR2 SYDVKM.